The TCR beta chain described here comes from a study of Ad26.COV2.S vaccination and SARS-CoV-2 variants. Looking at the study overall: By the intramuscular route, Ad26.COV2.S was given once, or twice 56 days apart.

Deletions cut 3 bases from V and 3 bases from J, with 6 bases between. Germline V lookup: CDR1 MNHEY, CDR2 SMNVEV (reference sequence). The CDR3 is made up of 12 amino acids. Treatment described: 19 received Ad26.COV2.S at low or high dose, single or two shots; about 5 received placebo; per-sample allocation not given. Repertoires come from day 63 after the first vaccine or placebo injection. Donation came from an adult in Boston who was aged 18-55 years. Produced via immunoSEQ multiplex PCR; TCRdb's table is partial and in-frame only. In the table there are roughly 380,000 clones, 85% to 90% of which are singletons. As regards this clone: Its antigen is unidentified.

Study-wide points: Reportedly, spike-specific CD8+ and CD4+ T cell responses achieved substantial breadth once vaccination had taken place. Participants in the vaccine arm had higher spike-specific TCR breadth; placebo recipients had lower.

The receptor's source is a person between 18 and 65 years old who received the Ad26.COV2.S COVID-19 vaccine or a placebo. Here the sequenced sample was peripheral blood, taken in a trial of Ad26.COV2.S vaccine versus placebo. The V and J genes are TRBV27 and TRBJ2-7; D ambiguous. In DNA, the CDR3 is TGTGCCAGCAGTTTGATAGGCTACGAGCAGTACTTC. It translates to CASSLIGYEQYF.